Below, 7 T cell receptor beta chains from the same sample are listed, as sequenced in a study of blood T cells in healthy people across ages. A sample-barcoded 5' primer and a J-beta primer mix were used in a second PCR of roughly 7 to 11 cycles. A single record per CDR3 protein comes from TCRdb applying MiXCR to the 5' RACE reads. Of 1.5 million to 2 million distinct CDR3 sequences in the sample, 40% to 55% were seen once. Sequencing was performed on blood. Receptors originate from a woman aged 40 to 50 in good health.

V and J are TRBV5-1 and TRBJ2-1; 8 nucleotides agree with TRBD2. Germline V gene sequence: CDR1 SGHRS, CDR2 YFSETQ. This CDR3 is built from 17 residues. V trimming: 0 bases; J trimming: 0 bases; junction bases outside the gene matches: 5. In DNA form, the CDR3 reads TGCGCCAGCAGCTTGGTTCCCCTAGCGGGCTCCTACAATGAGCAGTTCTTC. It specifies CASSLVPLAGSYNEQFF.

The CDR3 here is CASTLRASVDTQYF. CDR3 sequence (DNA): TGTGCCAGCACCCTCCGGGCCTCGGTGGATACGCAGTATTTT. The rearrangement joins TRBV7-2 to TRBJ2-3; the D is unclear. This CDR3 has 14 residues. Germline V gene sequence: CDR1 SGHTA, CDR2 FQGNSA. Deletions cut 7 bases from V and 6 bases from J, with 17 bases between.

The rearrangement uses TRBV29-1 and TRBJ1-2, with D hard to call. The CDR3 has 11 amino acids. Trimming pared 3 bases from V and 2 bases from J, leaving 4 bases between. Germline CDR1 reads SQVTM; CDR2 reads ANQGSEA. In DNA, the CDR3 is TGCAGCGTTGATTGGAACTATGGCTACACCTTC. Translation gives CSVDWNYGYTF.

V usage is TRBV20-1 and J usage is TRBJ1-2; no reliable D call. Germline V gene lookup returns CDR1 DFQATT and CDR2 SNEGSKA (reference sequence). The V end was cut by 0 bases, the J end by 6 bases, with 11 bases between. The CDR3 has 13 residues. The CDR3 DNA is TGCAGTGCTAGAGATAAAGGGAGACATGGCTACACCTTC. As protein: CSARDKGRHGYTF.

This chain uses TRBV4-3 with TRBJ1-2, with a weak D call TRBD1 (6 bases). The CDR3 has 15 residues. Germline CDR1 reads LGHNA; CDR2 reads YSLEER. V lost 5 bases, J lost 8 bases, and 21 bases lay in between. The CDR3 sequence: CASSSGKAGVGGYTF. The DNA for the CDR3 is TGCGCCAGCAGCTCAGGAAAAGCAGGGGTTGGGGGCTACACCTTC.

The chain employs TRBV5-1 and TRBJ2-3; no definite D call. This CDR3 has 17 residues. From germline, CDR1 is SGHRS and CDR2 YFSETQ. V was trimmed by 1 base and J by 0 bases, leaving 15 bases between them. CDR3 sequence reads: CASSLRTPGGSTDTQYF. As DNA, the CDR3 is TGCGCCAGCAGCTTGCGGACCCCCGGCGGTAGCACAGATACGCAGTATTTT.

The rearrangement links TRBV6-5 to TRBJ1-2; D gene unclear. Trimming stripped 0 bases from V and 1 base from J, with 12 bases between. Per the germline V gene, CDR1 is MNHEY and CDR2 is SVGAGI. This CDR3 contains 16 residues. The CDR3 loop reads CASSYSIGRSNYGYTF. CDR3 DNA sequence: TGTGCCAGCAGTTACTCGATAGGCAGGAGTAACTATGGCTACACCTTC.